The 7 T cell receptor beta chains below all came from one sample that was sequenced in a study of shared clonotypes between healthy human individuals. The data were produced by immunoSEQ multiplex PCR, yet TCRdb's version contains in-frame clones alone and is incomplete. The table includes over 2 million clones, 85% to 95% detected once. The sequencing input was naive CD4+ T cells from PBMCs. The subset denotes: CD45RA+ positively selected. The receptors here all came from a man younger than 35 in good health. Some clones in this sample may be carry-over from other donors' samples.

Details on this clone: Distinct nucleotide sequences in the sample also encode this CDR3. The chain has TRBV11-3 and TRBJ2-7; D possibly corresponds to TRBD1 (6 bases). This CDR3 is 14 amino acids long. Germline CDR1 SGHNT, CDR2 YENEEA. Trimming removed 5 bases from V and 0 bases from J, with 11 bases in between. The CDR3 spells CASSPGQSSYEQYF. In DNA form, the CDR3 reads TGTGCCAGCAGCCCAGGACAGAGCTCCTACGAGCAGTACTTC.

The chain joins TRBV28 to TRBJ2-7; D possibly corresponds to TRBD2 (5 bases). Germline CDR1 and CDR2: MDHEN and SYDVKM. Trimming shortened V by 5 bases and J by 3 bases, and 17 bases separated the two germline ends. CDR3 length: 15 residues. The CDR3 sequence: CASSIPYSGNYEQYF. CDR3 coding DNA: TGTGCCAGCAGTATCCCATACTCCGGGAACTACGAGCAGTACTTC.

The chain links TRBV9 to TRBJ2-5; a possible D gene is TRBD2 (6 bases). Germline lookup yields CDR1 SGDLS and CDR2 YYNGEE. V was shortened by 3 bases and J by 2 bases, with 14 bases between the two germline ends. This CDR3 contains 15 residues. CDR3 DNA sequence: TGTGCCAGCAGCGGGGCGTGGGGGGAACAAGAGACCCAGTACTTC. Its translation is CASSGAWGEQETQYF.

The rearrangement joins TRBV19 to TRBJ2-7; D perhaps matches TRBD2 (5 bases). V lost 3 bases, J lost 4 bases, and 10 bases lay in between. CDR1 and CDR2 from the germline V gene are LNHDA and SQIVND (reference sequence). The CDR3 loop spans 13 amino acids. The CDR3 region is CASSIQRTYEQYF. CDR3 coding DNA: TGTGCCAGTAGTATCCAGCGGACGTACGAGCAGTACTTC. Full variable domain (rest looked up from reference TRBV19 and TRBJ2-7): DGGITQSPKYLFRKEGQNVTLSCEQNLNHDAMYWYRQDPGQGLRLIYYSQIVNDFQKGDIAEGYSVSREKKESFPLTVTSAQKNPTAFYLCASSIQRTYEQYFGPGTRLTVT.

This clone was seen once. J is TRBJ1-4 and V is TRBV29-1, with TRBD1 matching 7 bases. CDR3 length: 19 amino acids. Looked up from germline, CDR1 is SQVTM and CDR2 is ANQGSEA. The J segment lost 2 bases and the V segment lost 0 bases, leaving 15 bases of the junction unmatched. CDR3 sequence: CSVEEGPTPTGVTNEKLFF. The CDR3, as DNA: TGCAGCGTTGAAGAGGGTCCCACACCTACAGGGGTTACTAATGAAAAACTGTTTTTT.

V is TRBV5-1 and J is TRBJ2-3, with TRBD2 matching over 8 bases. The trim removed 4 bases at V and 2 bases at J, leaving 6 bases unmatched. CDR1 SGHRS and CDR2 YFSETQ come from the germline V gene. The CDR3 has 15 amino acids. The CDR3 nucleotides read TGCGCCAGCAGCCCCGGGACTAGGGACACAGATACGCAGTATTTT. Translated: CASSPGTRDTDTQYF.

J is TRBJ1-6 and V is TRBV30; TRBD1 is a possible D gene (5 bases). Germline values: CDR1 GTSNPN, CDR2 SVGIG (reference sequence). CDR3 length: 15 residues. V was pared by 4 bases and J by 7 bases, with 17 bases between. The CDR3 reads CAWTLQGVTNSPLHF. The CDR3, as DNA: TGTGCCTGGACCCTCCAGGGAGTGACAAATTCACCCCTCCACTTT.